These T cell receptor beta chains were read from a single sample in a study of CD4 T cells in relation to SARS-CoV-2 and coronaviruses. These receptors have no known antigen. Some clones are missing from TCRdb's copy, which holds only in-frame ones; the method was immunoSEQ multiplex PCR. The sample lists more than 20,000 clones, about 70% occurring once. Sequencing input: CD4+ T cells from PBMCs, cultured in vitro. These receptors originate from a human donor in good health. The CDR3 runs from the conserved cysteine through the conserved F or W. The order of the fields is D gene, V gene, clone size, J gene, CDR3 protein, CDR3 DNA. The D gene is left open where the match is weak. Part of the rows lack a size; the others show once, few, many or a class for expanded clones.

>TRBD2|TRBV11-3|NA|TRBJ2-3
CASSLSGSSPSTDTQYF
TGTGCCAGCAGCCTTAGCGGGAGTTCTCCTAGCACAGATACGCAGTATTTT
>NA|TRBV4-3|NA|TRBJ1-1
CASSPGRGSTEAFF
TGCGCCAGCAGCCCTGGACGGGGGAGCACTGAAGCTTTCTTT
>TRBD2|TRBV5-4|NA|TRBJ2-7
CASSPAASGSTYEQYF
TGTGCCAGCAGCCCGGCGGCTAGCGGGAGCACCTACGAGCAGTACTTC
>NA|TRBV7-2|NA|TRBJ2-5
CASSDRAYQETQYF
TGTGCCAGCAGCGACAGAGCGTACCAAGAGACCCAGTACTTC
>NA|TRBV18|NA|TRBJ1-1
CASSPTGNAEAFF
TGTGCCAGCTCACCAACGGGAAACGCTGAAGCTTTCTTT
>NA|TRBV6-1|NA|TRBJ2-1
CASSLGFDEQFF
TGTGCCAGCAGCCTAGGCTTCGATGAGCAGTTCTTC
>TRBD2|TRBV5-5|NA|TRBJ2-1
CASSLEGGRASNEQFF
TGTGCCAGCAGCCTGGAAGGCGGGAGGGCCTCGAATGAGCAGTTCTTC
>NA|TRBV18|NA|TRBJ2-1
CASSPTADFYNEQFF
TGTGCCAGCTCACCCACAGCTGACTTCTACAATGAGCAGTTCTTC
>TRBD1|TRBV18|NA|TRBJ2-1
CASSPPSDRGRNEQFF
TGTGCCAGCTCACCACCGAGTGACAGGGGAAGGAATGAGCAGTTCTTC
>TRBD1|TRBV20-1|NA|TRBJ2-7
CSALGQSEQYF
TGCAGTGCTTTGGGACAGTCCGAGCAGTACTTC
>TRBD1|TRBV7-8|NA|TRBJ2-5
CASSLGTGTGETQYF
TGTGCCAGCAGCTTAGGGACAGGGACGGGAGAGACCCAGTACTTC
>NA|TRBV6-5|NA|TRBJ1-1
CASSWDTLEPAFF
TGTGCCAGCAGTTGGGACACCCTAGAGCCGGCTTTCTTT
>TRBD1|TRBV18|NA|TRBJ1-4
CASSPTLGTGIEKLFF
TGTGCCAGCTCACCTACTCTCGGGACAGGGATCGAAAAACTGTTTTTT
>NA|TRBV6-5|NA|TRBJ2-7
CASSRDGFYEQYF
TGTGCCAGCAGCCGGGACGGATTCTACGAGCAGTACTTC
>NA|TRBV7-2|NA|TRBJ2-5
CASSLDPGALETQYF
TGTGCCAGCAGCTTAGACCCAGGTGCTTTGGAGACCCAGTACTTC
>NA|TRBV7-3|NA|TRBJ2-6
CASSLDTSGANVLTF
TGTGCCAGCAGCTTGGACACCTCTGGGGCCAACGTCCTGACTTTC
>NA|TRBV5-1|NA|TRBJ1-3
CASREQTAGNTIYF
TGCGCCAGCAGGGAACAGACCGCCGGAAACACCATATATTTT
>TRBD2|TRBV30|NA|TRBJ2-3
CAWSVGDYPELDTQYF
TGTGCCTGGAGTGTAGGGGACTATCCGGAGTTGGATACGCAGTATTTT
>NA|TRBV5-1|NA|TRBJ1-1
CASSLRGGPLVTEAFF
TGCGCCAGCAGCTTGAGAGGAGGGCCGCTTGTGACTGAAGCTTTCTTT
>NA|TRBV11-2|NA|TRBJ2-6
CASRNGGRQPSGANVLTF
TGTGCCAGCAGAAACGGCGGTAGACAGCCCTCTGGGGCCAACGTCCTGACTTTC
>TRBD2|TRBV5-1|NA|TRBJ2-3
CASSLGRGAADTQYF
TGCGCCAGCAGCTTGGGGCGGGGGGCCGCAGATACGCAGTATTTT
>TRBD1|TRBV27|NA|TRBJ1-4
CATGQGVAPNEKLFF
TGTGCCACCGGACAGGGGGTCGCGCCTAATGAAAAACTGTTTTTT
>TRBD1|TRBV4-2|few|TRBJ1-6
CASSQPGGENSPLHF
TGTGCCAGCAGCCAACCAGGGGGGGAGAATTCACCCCTCCACTTT
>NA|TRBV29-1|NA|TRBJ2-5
CSVVRGETQYF
TGCAGCGTTGTTCGGGGGGAGACCCAGTACTTC
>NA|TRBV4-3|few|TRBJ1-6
CASSQEGGGSYNSPLHF
TGCGCCAGCAGCCAAGAGGGCGGGGGCTCCTATAATTCACCCCTCCACTTT
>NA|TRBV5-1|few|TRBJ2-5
CASSPSLSQETQYF
TGCGCCAGCAGCCCATCATTAAGTCAAGAGACCCAGTACTTC
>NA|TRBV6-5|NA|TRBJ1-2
CASRGGESGYTF
TGTGCCAGCAGGGGAGGGGAGAGTGGCTACACCTTC
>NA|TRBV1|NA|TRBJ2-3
CTSSQERREPASTDTQYF
TGCACCAGCAGCCAAGAAAGGCGGGAGCCGGCCTCCACAGATACGCAGTATTTT
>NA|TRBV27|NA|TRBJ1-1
CASRLRGGTEAFF
TGTGCCAGCAGGTTGAGGGGAGGCACTGAAGCTTTCTTT
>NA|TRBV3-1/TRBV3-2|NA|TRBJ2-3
CASSQRSVGTQYF
TGTGCCAGCAGCCAGAGGAGCGTCGGTACGCAGTATTTT
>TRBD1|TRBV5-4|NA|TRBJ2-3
CASRAGQGMGTQYF
TGTGCCAGCAGGGCGGGACAGGGAATGGGTACGCAGTATTTT
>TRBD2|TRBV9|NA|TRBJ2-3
CASSPRLAASTDTQYF
TGTGCCAGCAGCCCCCGACTAGCGGCCTCCACAGATACGCAGTATTTT
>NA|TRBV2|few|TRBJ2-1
CASNPGPHNEQFF
TGTGCCAGCAATCCGGGACCCCACAATGAGCAGTTCTTC
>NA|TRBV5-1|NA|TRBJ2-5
CASSLGVGGLQETQYF
TGCGCCAGCAGCTTGGGGGTTGGGGGTCTCCAAGAGACCCAGTACTTC
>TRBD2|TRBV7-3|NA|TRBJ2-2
CASSLTGLAGTGELFF
TGTGCCAGCAGCTTAACGGGACTAGCGGGTACCGGGGAGCTGTTTTTT
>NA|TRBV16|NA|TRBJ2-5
CASSRTYVGGETQYF
TGTGCCAGCAGCCGAACCTATGTCGGGGGCGAGACCCAGTACTTC
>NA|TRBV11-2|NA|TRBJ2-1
CASSLETGRSVYNEQFF
TGTGCCAGCAGCTTAGAAACAGGGCGGTCGGTCTACAATGAGCAGTTCTTC
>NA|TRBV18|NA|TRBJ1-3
CASSPPVGSGNTIYF
TGTGCCAGCTCACCACCGGTCGGGTCTGGAAACACCATATATTTT
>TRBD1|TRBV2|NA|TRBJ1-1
CASTLEGTGATEAFF
TGTGCCAGCACCCTGGAGGGGACAGGGGCCACTGAAGCTTTCTTT
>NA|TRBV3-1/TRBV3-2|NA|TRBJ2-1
CASSQFWIGNEQFF
TGTGCCAGCAGCCAATTCTGGATCGGGAATGAGCAGTTCTTC
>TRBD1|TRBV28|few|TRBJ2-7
CASNTPGTGGEQYF
TGTGCCAGTAATACCCCCGGGACAGGGGGGGAGCAGTACTTC
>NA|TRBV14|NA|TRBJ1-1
CASSQFSSRAFF
TGTGCCAGCAGCCAATTTTCGAGCAGAGCTTTCTTT
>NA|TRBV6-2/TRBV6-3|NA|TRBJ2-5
CASSYISQETQYF
TGTGCCAGCAGTTACATTAGCCAAGAGACCCAGTACTTC
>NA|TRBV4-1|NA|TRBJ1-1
CASSQERRGEAFF
TGCGCCAGCAGCCAAGAGAGGCGGGGTGAAGCTTTCTTT
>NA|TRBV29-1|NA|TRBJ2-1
CSVDRTGRASEQFF
TGCAGCGTTGACCGGACAGGGAGGGCGAGTGAGCAGTTCTTC
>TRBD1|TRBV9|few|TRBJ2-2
CASSVATGRGELFF
TGTGCCAGCAGCGTAGCGACAGGGCGGGGGGAGCTGTTTTTT